A single sample gave rise to the 25 T cell receptor beta chains below, sequenced in a study of CD8 T cells in ankylosing spondylitis (dated by TCRdb to about 2017). The investigation overall reported the following: A TCR beta motif of 7 or 8 highly homologous amino acid variants appeared characteristic of blood from ankylosing spondylitis patients.

No antigen has been assigned to these receptors. The library was made by 5' RACE. The data were produced on an Illumina HiSeq 2500. TCRdb reanalyzed the raw reads on its own, using fastp at Q25 for trimming and MiXCR for clone calling, and kept in-frame beta chains. For every CDR3 protein sequence, its rows merge into one entry that carries the most common genes and DNA. The table for this sample lists 450,000 to 550,000 distinct CDR3 sequences; approximately 5% of them were counted only once. Around 3.6% of the sample is in the top ten clones. The sequencing input was blood, either unsorted or a sorted T cell fraction (not recorded which). These receptors all stem from a male donor with ankylosing spondylitis.

This clonotype appeared many times. J is TRBJ2-7 and V is TRBV20-1; D is unclear. Per the germline V gene, CDR1 is DFQATT and CDR2 is SNEGSKA (reference sequence). Deletions cut 7 bases from V and 4 bases from J, with 17 bases between. CDR3 length: 13 residues. CDR3 region: CSGTPGVRYEQYF. In DNA form, the CDR3 reads TGCAGTGGAACACCGGGTGTTCGGTACGAGCAGTACTTC.

This clonotype was observed many times. The chain employs TRBV29-1 and TRBJ1-2; no clear D gene. The germline V gene has CDR1 SQVTM and CDR2 ANQGSEA. V gave up 3 bases and J gave up 3 bases, with 20 bases separating them. The CDR3 covers 16 residues. Written as DNA, the CDR3 is TGCAGCGTTGAGATGGTACGACCCGAGCGCTACTATGGCTACACCTTC. Translated: CSVEMVRPERYYGYTF. Filled out from reference TRBV29-1 and TRBJ1-2, the complete variable domain reads SAVISQKPSRDICQRGTSLTIQCQVDSQVTMMFWYRQQPGQSLTLIATANQGSEATYESGFVIDKFPISRPNLTFSTLTVSNMSPEDSSIYLCSVEMVRPERYYGYTFGSGTRLTVV.

A few counts support this clonotype. V and J are TRBV12-2 and TRBJ1-1. TRBV12-2 represents a pseudogene. The CDR3 covers 14 residues. In nucleotides, the CDR3 is TGTGCAAGCCTTCTGAGCGAGAGGAACACTGAAGCTTTCTTT. Its translation is CASLLSERNTEAFF.

In this sample, this clonotype turned up many times. This chain links TRBV4-2 with TRBJ2-1; 12 nucleotides match TRBD2. This CDR3 comprises 14 residues. CDR1 is LGHNA, CDR2 YNFKEQ, per germline. Losses at the gene ends were 2 bases for V and 9 bases for J; bases not matched to a gene: 2. CDR3 in amino acids: CASSQPGLAGEQFF. CDR3 nucleotides: TGTGCCAGCAGCCAACCGGGACTAGCGGGTGAGCAGTTCTTC.

This clonotype has a count of ten or more. V usage is TRBV29-1 and J usage is TRBJ2-1; 14 nucleotides match TRBD2. V was pared by 6 bases and J by 10 bases, with 2 bases of the junction left unmatched. The CDR3 has 12 residues. CDR1 is SQVTM and CDR2 is ANQGSEA in the germline V gene. The CDR3 bases are TGCAGCGTGTGGACTAGCGGGAGGGAGCAGTTCTTC. It translates to CSVWTSGREQFF.

This clonotype was seen repeatedly, ten times or more. This chain connects TRBV10-2 to TRBJ2-5; maybe TRBD2 (6 bases). Trimming pared 6 bases from V and 1 base from J, leaving 15 bases between. Germline loops: CDR1 WSHSY, CDR2 SAAADI. The CDR3 extends over 15 amino acids. The CDR3 loop reads CASRAGTLFQETQYF. CDR3 bases: TGCGCCAGCAGGGCGGGGACCTTATTCCAAGAGACCCAGTACTTC.

This clonotype was found many times. The chain has TRBV4-1 and TRBJ1-2; D possibly corresponds to TRBD1 (5 bases). This CDR3 has 13 residues. V shed 1 base and J shed 8 bases, with 11 bases lying between them. CDR1 is MGHRA and CDR2 is YSYEKL in the germline V gene. CDR3 protein: CASSQVSGDGYTF. CDR3 in DNA: TGCGCCAGCAGCCAAGTCTCCGGGGACGGCTACACCTTC.

This clonotype was counted at least ten times. The chain recombines TRBV12-3 or TRBV12-4 with TRBJ2-7, with D uncertain. This CDR3 comprises 14 residues. Trimming took 0 bases from V and 3 from J, leaving 9 bases between them. The CDR3 reads CASSLAGKDYEQYF. As DNA, the CDR3 is TGTGCCAGCAGTTTAGCAGGGAAAGACTACGAGCAGTACTTC.

This clonotype was observed many times. The gene calls are TRBV27 and TRBJ2-7; TRBD2 matches 9 bases. The CDR3 loop spans 14 amino acids. Looked up from germline, CDR1 is MNHEY and CDR2 is SMNVEV (reference sequence). V was pared by 5 bases and J by 0 bases, with 2 bases of the junction left unmatched. CDR3 sequence reads: CASSGTSSSYEQYF. CDR3 coding DNA: TGTGCCAGCAGTGGGACTAGCTCCTCCTACGAGCAGTACTTC.

This clonotype was recorded a few times. V and J are TRBV4-1 and TRBJ2-7; 7 bases map to TRBD1. This CDR3 region has 15 residues. The germline V gene has CDR1 MGHRA and CDR2 YSYEKL. The junction had 8 bases not matched to a gene; V was cut back by 2 bases and J by 4 bases. CDR3 residues: CASSQSPLRGYEQYF. DNA of the CDR3: TGCGCCAGCAGCCAATCACCCCTCAGGGGGTACGAGCAGTACTTC.

The table lists this clonotype with many counts. This chain connects TRBV29-1 to TRBJ2-7, with 9 bases aligning to TRBD1. V lost 6 bases and J lost 3; bases outside the gene matches: 9. This CDR3 has 14 residues. The germline V gene has CDR1 SQVTM and CDR2 ANQGSEA. CDR3 sequence reads: CSVVPRDRVYEQYF. The CDR3 DNA follows: TGCAGCGTCGTTCCCCGGGACAGGGTCTACGAGCAGTACTTC.

This clonotype was detected a few times. The chain is built from TRBV2 and TRBJ1-1, with a possible D match to TRBD1 (6 bases). This CDR3 region has 14 residues. Germline CDR1 reads SNHLY; CDR2 reads FYNNEI. Trimming left V 4 bases short and J 0 bases short, with 9 bases between. CDR3: CASSGKGVNTEAFF. As DNA, the CDR3 is TGTGCCAGCAGTGGGAAGGGGGTGAACACTGAAGCTTTCTTT. The full variable domain, in which reference TRBV2 and TRBJ1-1 provide the parts outside the CDR3, is EPEVTQTPSHQVTQMGQEVILRCVPISNHLYFYWYRQILGQKVEFLVSFYNNEISEKSEIFDDQFSVERPDGSNFTLKIRSTKLEDSAMYFCASSGKGVNTEAFFGQGTRLTVV.

In this sample, this clonotype turned up many times. The chain has TRBV20-1 and TRBJ1-4; D is perhaps TRBD1 (6 bases). The CDR3 is 14 residues long. V lost 1 base and J lost 7, with 13 bases in between. From germline, CDR1 is DFQATT and CDR2 SNEGSKA (reference sequence). CDR3: CSARVGGASEKLFF. The CDR3 DNA reads as TGCAGTGCTAGAGTTGGGGGGGCGAGTGAAAAACTGTTTTTT.

In its sample, this clonotype was seen a few times. The chain links TRBV7-2 to TRBJ2-7; 13 positions match TRBD2. The CDR3 loop spans 16 amino acids. V lost 5 bases, J lost 5 bases, and 9 bases stayed unmatched. The germline V gene encodes CDR1 SGHTA and CDR2 FQGNSA. The CDR3 protein is CASSTEGTSGTNEQYF. The CDR3 region has the DNA TGTGCCAGCAGCACTGAGGGGACTAGCGGGACCAACGAGCAGTACTTC.

Ten or more counts support this clonotype. V is TRBV15 and J is TRBJ1-4; weak D call: TRBD1 (6 bases). This CDR3 spans 15 amino acids. V dropped 2 bases and J dropped 9 bases, with 16 bases sitting between them. From germline, CDR1 is LNHNV and CDR2 YYDKDF (reference sequence). CDR3 region: CATSRQTVTGKKLFF. The CDR3 region has the DNA TGTGCCACCAGCAGACAAACCGTTACAGGGAAAAAACTGTTTTTT.

A word on this clonotype: Possible read error: a much larger clone is one base away. The chain employs TRBV7-8 and TRBJ2-2; no firm D call. The V gene's germline CDR1 is SGHVS and CDR2 FQNEAQ. The germline V and J ends were trimmed by 1 base and 9 bases, with 6 bases remaining between them. CDR3 length equals 12 residues. CDR3 region: CASSLVYRELFF. CDR3 nucleotide sequence: TGTGCCAGCAGCTTAGTCTACCGGGAGCTGTTTTTT.

Ten or more counts support this clonotype. The V gene is TRBV15, the J gene TRBJ2-7, with 7 bases lining up with TRBD2. After removal of 5 bases from V and 4 bases from J, the junction contained 2 bases not matched to a gene. The CDR3 is 12 amino acids. Germline CDR1 and CDR2: LNHNV and YYDKDF (reference sequence). Written as DNA, the CDR3 is TGTGCCACCAGCCCCGGGGGGTACGAGCAGTACTTC. This encodes CATSPGGYEQYF.

At least ten counts were recorded for this clonotype. The rearrangement links TRBV20-1 to TRBJ2-7; D is perhaps TRBD2 (5 bases). Germline lookup yields CDR1 DFQATT and CDR2 SNEGSKA (reference sequence). The V gene lost 0 bases and the J gene lost 4 bases, with 16 bases spanning the gap. The CDR3 runs 15 residues. Here the CDR3 DNA reads TGCAGTGCTAGAGATCGGAGGATTTCGGATTACGAGCAGTACTTC. It yields the protein CSARDRRISDYEQYF.

At least ten counts were recorded for this clonotype. This rearrangement joins TRBV12-3 or TRBV12-4 to TRBJ2-7; D not certain. V lost 2 bases, J lost 2 bases, and 13 bases lay in between. The CDR3 is made up of 15 amino acids. Here the CDR3 reads CASSLRLGTPYEQYF. The CDR3 nucleotides are TGTGCCAGCAGTTTAAGACTTGGAACACCCTACGAGCAGTACTTC.

This clonotype was observed many times. V and J are TRBV29-1 and TRBJ2-7, with D tentatively TRBD1 (6 bases). The CDR3 runs to 14 residues. The V end lost 7 bases, the J end lost 2 bases, and 18 bases lay between the germline ends. Germline CDR1 SQVTM, CDR2 ANQGSEA. In nucleotides, the CDR3 is TGCAGCGCAGGACAGCTCCGAACCCCCTACGAGCAGTACTTC. It specifies CSAGQLRTPYEQYF.

There are many counts of this clonotype. CDR3 bases: TGTGCCAGCAGTTTATTGGGGACACAAAGCACAGATACGCAGTATTTT. This sequence encodes CASSLLGTQSTDTQYF. V usage is TRBV28 and J usage is TRBJ2-3; tentatively, D is TRBD1 (6 bases). Trimming removed 1 base at V and 0 bases at J, with 11 bases between. CDR1 and CDR2 from the germline V gene are MDHEN and SYDVKM. The CDR3 is 16 residues long.

This clonotype was detected only a few times. The J gene is TRBJ2-7, the V gene TRBV3-1, with TRBD1 matching over 9 bases. Germline-derived CDR1 and CDR2 are LGHDT and YNNKEL (reference sequence). This CDR3 has 14 residues. Trimming cost V 4 bases and J 4 bases; bases outside gene matches: 5. The CDR3 here is CASSLWDREYEQYF. CDR3 coding DNA: TGTGCCAGCAGCCTGTGGGACAGGGAGTACGAGCAGTACTTC.

At least ten counts were recorded for this clonotype. The chain carries TRBV6-5 and TRBJ2-5; no reliable D call. V gave up 4 bases and J gave up 7 bases, with 10 bases separating them. The CDR3 contains 12 residues. In germline, CDR1 is MNHEY, CDR2 SVGAGI. The CDR3 DNA follows: TGTGCCAGCAGTTTGACCAAGGGGACCCAGTACTTC. Amino acids: CASSLTKGTQYF.

This clonotype has ten or more counts. The rearrangement joins TRBV7-9 to TRBJ1-4; perhaps TRBD1 as D (6 bases). V was shortened by 2 bases and J by 2 bases, with 12 bases between the two germline ends. The CDR3 is made up of 16 amino acids. The germline V gene has CDR1 SEHNR and CDR2 FQNEAQ (reference sequence). The CDR3 nucleotides are TGTGCCAGCAGCTTATTCGGGGGGGCTACTAATGAAAAACTGTTTTTT. Translation: CASSLFGGATNEKLFF.

The sample holds many counts of this clonotype. The rearrangement uses TRBV12-3 or TRBV12-4 and TRBJ1-2; no definite D call. V lost 0 bases to trimming and J lost 5 bases, with 7 bases between them. CDR3 size: 13 residues. CDR3 amino acids: CASSLATAYGYTF. Here the CDR3 DNA reads TGTGCCAGCAGTTTAGCGACGGCTTATGGCTACACCTTC.